The present T cell receptor (beta chain) was sequenced within a study of Ad26.COV2.S vaccination and SARS-CoV-2 variants. TCRdb's table, derived via immunoSEQ multiplex PCR, lists solely in-frame clones and lacks some. The profile shows around 320,000 clones, approximately 86% of them singletons. Germline lookup yields CDR1 MDHEN and CDR2 SYDVKM. The CDR3 is made up of 13 amino acids. The V gene lost 5 bases and the J gene lost 4 bases, with 8 bases spanning the gap. Treatment of the sample: around 19 received Ad26.COV2.S at low or high dose, single or two shots; about 5 received placebo; per-sample allocation not given. Day 63 after the first injection of vaccine or placebo was the sampling time.

The rearrangement links TRBV28 to TRBJ2-2; TRBD1 might be the D (5 bases). The starting material was peripheral blood, obtained in a trial of Ad26.COV2.S vaccine versus placebo. The receptor was derived from a person between 18 and 65 years old who received the Ad26.COV2.S COVID-19 vaccine or a placebo. The CDR3: CASSRQFTGELFF. The CDR3 DNA reads TGTGCCAGCAGTCGACAGTTCACCGGGGAGCTGTTTTTT.